One TCR beta chain is described in this entry. Its antigen is as yet unknown. Since a much larger clone is just one base distant, this may be a read error. This entry belongs to a study of read filtering for tumor transcriptome and immune sequencing. Study at large: Mean patient age was about 66 years, range roughly 45 to 85; 16 to 20 male, around 14 female. DNase treatment preceded whole-transcriptome library preparation. Study results and caveats: In IR-seq, single-read clonotypes were approximately 83% of clonotypes but around 4% of reads. Even smaller IR-seq throughput identified most shared clonotypes.

This CDR3 has 16 residues. Molecular barcoded adaptors covering alpha/delta and beta/gamma chains were used on approximately 400 ng RNA. TCRdb passed the reads through MiXCR, listing each CDR3 protein once. In the table there are tens of thousands of distinct CDR3 sequences, around 14% of which are singletons. This clonotype was obtained from a donor at least 40 years old with multiple myeloma. The V gene is TRBV12-3 or TRBV12-4, the J gene TRBJ2-2; 11 nucleotides line up with TRBD2. Sequencing was performed on a population of CD138-negative cells sorted from bone marrow. CDR3 nucleotides: TGTACCAGCAGCCGAGGGACTAGCGGCAACACCGGGGAGCTGTTTTTT. As protein: CTSSRGTSGNTGELFF.